Listed here are 23 T cell receptor beta chains from one sample, sequenced in a study of T cell responses to AZD1222 COVID-19 vaccine. Clones were sequenced by immunoSEQ multiplex PCR, and TCRdb holds only the in-frame ones, with some missing. The sample contains 150,000 or so clones, over 90% of which appear only once. The input for sequencing was peripheral blood, taken on day 0 of AZD1222 vaccination. These receptors were collected from an adult in good health.

For this clone: The sample carries other DNA sequences with the same CDR3. The chain recombines TRBV4-2 with TRBJ1-5; perhaps TRBD1 as D (6 bases). Germline V gene sequence: CDR1 LGHNA, CDR2 YNFKEQ. The CDR3 sequence is 14 residues long. V lost 0 bases, J lost 6 bases, and 9 bases lay in between. CDR3: CASSQEGARQPQHF. The CDR3 DNA sequence: TGTGCCAGCAGCCAAGAGGGGGCTCGTCAGCCCCAGCATTTT.

The chain recombines TRBV10-3 with TRBJ1-5; D remains unclear. The V end was cut by 5 bases, the J end by 2 bases, with 10 bases between. Per germline, CDR1 ENHRY and CDR2 SYGVKD. The CDR3 consists of 14 residues. The CDR3 sequence: CAISLTDGNQPQHF. The CDR3 DNA sequence: TGTGCCATCAGTTTAACAGACGGCAATCAGCCCCAGCATTTT.

The V call is TRBV6-5, the J call TRBJ1-2; TRBD1 aligns across 8 bases. Germline V lookup: CDR1 MNHEY, CDR2 SVGAGI. The CDR3 has 15 amino acids. After removal of 2 bases from V and 2 bases from J, the junction contained 4 bases not matched to a gene. The CDR3 region has the DNA TGTGCCAGCAGTTACCGGGACAGGCCCAACTATGGCTACACCTTC. Amino acids: CASSYRDRPNYGYTF.

The chain joins TRBV11-3 to TRBJ2-3; D is ambiguous. The CDR3 has 14 amino acids. CDR1 is SGHNT and CDR2 is YENEEA in the germline V gene. V shed 3 bases and J shed 2 bases, with 9 bases lying between them. CDR3 coding DNA: TGTGCCAGCAGCTTTCGAGAACCCACAGATACGCAGTATTTT. Its translation: CASSFREPTDTQYF.

V usage is TRBV5-1 and J usage is TRBJ1-3, with 9 bases aligning to TRBD1. V trimming: 5 bases; J trimming: 2 bases; junction bases outside the gene matches: 5. CDR1 and CDR2 from the germline V gene are SGHRS and YFSETQ. This CDR3 spans 15 amino acids. Written as DNA, the CDR3 is TGCGCCAGCAGGACACAGGGGGCTACTGGAAACACCATATATTTT. The encoded protein is CASRTQGATGNTIYF.

This clone was seen only once. This chain links TRBV29-1 with TRBJ2-1, with D possibly TRBD2 on 5 matching bases. V was clipped by 3 bases and J by 2 bases, with 14 bases between them. The CDR3 has 15 amino acids. Germline CDR1 and CDR2: SQVTM and ANQGSEA. The CDR3 region has the DNA TGCAGCGTTGAGAGGGTAGAGGGAACCTACAATGAGCAGTTCTTC. It is translated as CSVERVEGTYNEQFF.

The chain recombines TRBV9 with TRBJ2-3, with TRBD1 matching 8 bases. CDR3 length: 17 amino acids. Germline CDR1 is SGDLS and CDR2 is YYNGEE. After removal of 4 bases from V and 1 base from J, the junction contained 11 bases not matched to a gene. CDR3 DNA sequence: TGTGCCAGCAGCACCCGGACAGGGATTGGTGGCACAGATACGCAGTATTTT. It encodes CASSTRTGIGGTDTQYF.

This clone appeared a few times. This chain connects TRBV2 to TRBJ1-5; D gene ambiguous. This CDR3 spans 15 amino acids. V was shortened by 4 bases and J by 0 bases, with 10 bases between the two germline ends. Per the germline V gene, CDR1 is SNHLY and CDR2 is FYNNEI. The CDR3 is CASSGGGDSNQPQHF. The CDR3 region has the DNA TGTGCCAGCAGTGGTGGCGGAGATAGCAATCAGCCCCAGCATTTT.

The chain has TRBV6-4 and TRBJ1-6, with D maybe TRBD1 (6 bases). Germline CDR1 is MRHNA and CDR2 is SNTAGT. This CDR3 has 15 amino acids. Trimming pared 4 bases from V and 4 bases from J, leaving 11 bases between. CDR3 region: CASSGRTEYNSPLHF. In DNA form, the CDR3 reads TGTGCCAGCAGTGGCCGGACAGAGTATAATTCACCCCTCCACTTT.

This CDR3 is CASSAGPNSGNTIYF. For the CDR3, the DNA is TGTGCCAGCAGCGCCGGGCCAAACTCTGGAAACACCATATATTTT. V usage is TRBV7-2 and J usage is TRBJ1-3; D is unclear. CDR1 is SGHTA and CDR2 is FQGNSA in the germline V gene. The CDR3 has 15 residues. The V and J ends lost 5 bases and 0 bases respectively, with 11 bases between them.

The chain employs TRBV12-3 or TRBV12-4 and TRBJ1-1, with a weak D call TRBD1 (5 bases). This CDR3 spans 13 amino acids. Trimming left V 6 bases short and J 2 bases short, with 10 bases between. As DNA, the CDR3 is TGTGCCAGCAGGAGCACAGGTAACACTGAAGCTTTCTTT. Its protein is CASRSTGNTEAFF.

This clone was counted once. The rearrangement uses TRBV6-5 and TRBJ1-5; D gene ambiguous. V lost 0 bases to trimming and J lost 1 base, with 7 bases between them. Germline V lookup: CDR1 MNHEY, CDR2 SVGAGI. This CDR3 region has 15 residues. In nucleotides, the CDR3 is TGTGCCAGCAGTTACTCAGCTGGGAGCAATCAGCCCCAGCATTTT. Translated, it gives CASSYSAGSNQPQHF.

The V call is TRBV27, the J call TRBJ2-5; D is uncertain. Trimming left V 1 base short and J 2 bases short, with 5 bases between. CDR3 size: 13 residues. Germline V gene data show CDR1 as MNHEY and CDR2 as SMNVEV (reference sequence). For the CDR3, the DNA is TGTGCCAGCAGTTTATTCCTACAAGAGACCCAGTACTTC. It is translated as CASSLFLQETQYF.

The chain combines TRBV6-2 or TRBV6-3 with TRBJ2-2; 8 bases agree with TRBD2. Germline V lookup: CDR1 MNHEY, CDR2 SVGEGT. This CDR3 spans 15 amino acids. The V and J ends lost 2 bases and 5 bases, in that order; junction bases with no gene match: 4. The CDR3 DNA sequence: TGTGCCAGCAGTTACGGCGGCGGGGGGACCGGGGAGCTGTTTTTT. Its translation is CASSYGGGGTGELFF.

This chain links TRBV6-5 with TRBJ1-6; TRBD1 agrees at 8 bases. After removal of 6 bases from V and 10 bases from J, the junction contained 8 bases not matched to a gene. Germline CDR1 and CDR2: MNHEY and SVGAGI. The length of the CDR3 is 14 residues. For the CDR3, the DNA is TGTGCCAGCAGGGGGACAGGTAATGGGTCACCCCTCCACTTT. Translated, it gives CASRGTGNGSPLHF.

The CDR3 nucleotides read TGTGCCAGCGCGACGGGACTAGAAGAGACCCAGTACTTC. It codes for CASATGLEETQYF. The chain combines TRBV6-5 with TRBJ2-5, with 8 bases identical to TRBD2. J lost 3 bases, V lost 8 bases, and 5 bases had no gene match. CDR3 length equals 13 residues. Germline loops: CDR1 MNHEY, CDR2 SVGAGI.

Turning to this clone: The identical CDR3 is also encoded by other nucleotide sequences in the sample. The chain couples TRBV28 to TRBJ2-1; 7 nucleotides agree with TRBD2. V shed 7 bases, J shed 4 bases, and the junction held 4 bases outside the gene matches. The CDR3 is 13 amino acids. Germline assignment: CDR1 MDHEN and CDR2 SYDVKM. The CDR3 protein is CASISGAYNEQFF. As DNA, the CDR3 is TGTGCCAGCATAAGCGGGGCTTACAATGAGCAGTTCTTC.

The chain links TRBV3-1 (or the pseudogene TRBV3-2) to TRBJ1-4, with D unresolved. Germline CDR1 reads LGHDT; CDR2 reads YNNKEL (reference sequence). Deletions cut 3 bases from V and 5 bases from J, with 10 bases between. The CDR3 spans 14 residues. The CDR3 DNA sequence: TGTGCCAGCAGCCAGACAATTACAAATGAAAAACTGTTTTTT. Protein sequence: CASSQTITNEKLFF.

V and J are TRBV18 and TRBJ1-2; D gene ambiguous. V lost 2 bases, J lost 4 bases, and 8 bases lay in between. The CDR3 has 13 residues. Per germline, CDR1 KGHSH and CDR2 LQKENI. In DNA, the CDR3 is TGTGCCAGCTCACCATTACAGTCCTATGGCTACACCTTC. Its protein is CASSPLQSYGYTF.

This chain joins TRBV25-1 and TRBJ2-5, with D unresolved. Germline CDR1 and CDR2: MGHDK and SYGVNS. The CDR3 consists of 15 residues. The ends were cut back, 4 bases at V and 1 base at J, with 13 bases in the middle. The CDR3 reads CASSAPSAFQETQYF. CDR3 coding DNA: TGTGCCAGCAGTGCTCCGTCAGCATTCCAAGAGACCCAGTACTTC.

The chain employs TRBV28 and TRBJ1-1, with a tentative D call TRBD1 (5 bases). The CDR3 totals 14 residues. V lost 2 bases and J lost 1, with 8 bases in between. From germline, CDR1 is MDHEN and CDR2 SYDVKM. The CDR3 loop reads CASSLPRENTEAFF. The CDR3 DNA sequence: TGTGCCAGCAGTTTACCCAGGGAGAACACTGAAGCTTTCTTT. The variable domain in full, completed from reference TRBV28 and TRBJ1-1, reads DVKVTQSSRYLVKRTGEKVFLECVQDMDHENMFWYRQDPGLGLRLIYFSYDVKMKEKGDIPEGYSVSREKKERFSLILESASTNQTSMYLCASSLPRENTEAFFGQGTRLTVV.

This clone was observed a single time. This rearrangement joins TRBV10-3 to TRBJ1-1; D gene ambiguous. Germline V CDR1 and CDR2: ENHRY, SYGVKD. V lost 6 bases and J 5 bases, leaving 16 bases between the germline ends. This CDR3 region has 14 residues. CDR3 nucleotides: TGTGCCATCAGGGCGGCCCGGGCGGGGACTGAAGCTTTCTTT. Translated, it gives CAIRAARAGTEAFF.

The chain combines TRBV12-3 or TRBV12-4 with TRBJ2-7; possibly TRBD2 for D (6 bases). The CDR3 totals 12 residues. Trimming removed 6 bases at V and 6 bases at J, with 12 bases between. CDR3 residues: CASSPGGSEQYF. DNA for the CDR3: TGTGCCAGCAGCCCCGGGGGAAGCGAGCAGTACTTC.